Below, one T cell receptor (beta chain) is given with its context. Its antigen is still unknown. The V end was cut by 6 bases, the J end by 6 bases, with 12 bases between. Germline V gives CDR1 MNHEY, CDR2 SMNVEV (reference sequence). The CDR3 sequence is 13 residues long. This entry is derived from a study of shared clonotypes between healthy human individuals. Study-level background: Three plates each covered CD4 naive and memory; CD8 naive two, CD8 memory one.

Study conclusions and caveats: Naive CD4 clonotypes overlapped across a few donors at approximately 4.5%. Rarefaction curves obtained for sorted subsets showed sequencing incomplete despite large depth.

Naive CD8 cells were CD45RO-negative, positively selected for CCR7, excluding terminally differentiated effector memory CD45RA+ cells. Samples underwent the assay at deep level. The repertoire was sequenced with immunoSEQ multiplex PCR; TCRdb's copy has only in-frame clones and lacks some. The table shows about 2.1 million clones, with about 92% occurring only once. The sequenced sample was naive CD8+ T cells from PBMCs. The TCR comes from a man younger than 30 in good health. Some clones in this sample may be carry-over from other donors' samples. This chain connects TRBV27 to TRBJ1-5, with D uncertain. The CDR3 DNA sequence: TGTGCCAGCAGCCCTCTTTTTCGTCAGCCCCAGCATTTT. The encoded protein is CASSPLFRQPQHF.